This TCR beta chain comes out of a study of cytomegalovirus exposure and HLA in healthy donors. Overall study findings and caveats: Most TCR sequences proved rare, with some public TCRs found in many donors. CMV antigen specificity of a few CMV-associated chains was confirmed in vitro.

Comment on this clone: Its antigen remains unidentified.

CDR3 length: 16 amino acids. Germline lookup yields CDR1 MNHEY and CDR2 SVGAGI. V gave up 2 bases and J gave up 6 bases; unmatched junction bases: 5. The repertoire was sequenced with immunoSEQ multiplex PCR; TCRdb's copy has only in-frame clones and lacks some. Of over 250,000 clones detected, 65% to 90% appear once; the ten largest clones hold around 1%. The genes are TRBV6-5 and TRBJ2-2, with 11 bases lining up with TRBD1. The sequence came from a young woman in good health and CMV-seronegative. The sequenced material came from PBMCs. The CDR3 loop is CASSYGTGGPAGELFF. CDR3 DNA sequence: TGTGCCAGCAGTTACGGGACAGGGGGACCGGCCGGGGAGCTGTTTTTT.